A single T cell receptor beta chain is shown here with its context. This entry belongs to a study of T cell changes during pregnancy in multiple sclerosis. Repertoires were generated with immunoSEQ multiplex PCR, while TCRdb's copy carries only in-frame clones and drops some. Of around 100,000 clones detected, around 92% appear once; the ten largest clones hold around 1.8%. Trimming shortened V by 0 bases and J by 7 bases, and 10 bases separated the two germline ends. The CDR3 totals 14 residues. From germline, CDR1 is LGHNA and CDR2 YSLEER. This chain uses TRBV4-3 with TRBJ2-1, with a weak D call TRBD2 (6 bases). The specimen was peripheral blood, collected after pregnancy. This clonotype was sampled from a female donor with multiple sclerosis, enrolled in a pregnancy study. The CDR3 reads CASSQEWGTNEQFF. CDR3 DNA sequence: TGCGCCAGCAGCCAAGAATGGGGGACTAATGAGCAGTTCTTC.